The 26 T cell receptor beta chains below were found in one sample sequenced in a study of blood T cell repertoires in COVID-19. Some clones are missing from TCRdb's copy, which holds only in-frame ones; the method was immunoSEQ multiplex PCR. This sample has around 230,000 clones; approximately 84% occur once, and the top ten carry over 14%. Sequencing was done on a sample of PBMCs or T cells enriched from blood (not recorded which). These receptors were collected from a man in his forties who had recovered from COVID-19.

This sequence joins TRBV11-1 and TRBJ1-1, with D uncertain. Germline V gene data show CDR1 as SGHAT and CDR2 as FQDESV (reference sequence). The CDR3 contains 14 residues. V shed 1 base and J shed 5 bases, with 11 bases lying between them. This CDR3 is CASSLDGEWTEAFF. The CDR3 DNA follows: TGTGCCAGCAGCTTAGATGGGGAGTGGACTGAAGCTTTCTTT.

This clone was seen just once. CDR3 in amino acids: CASSDRTGRPGELFF. In DNA, the CDR3 is TGTGCCAGCAGCGATAGGACAGGGCGCCCCGGGGAGCTGTTTTTT. The chain carries TRBV2 and TRBJ2-2; 8 bases map to TRBD1. The V segment lost 6 bases and the J segment 6 bases; nucleotides outside the gene matches: 9. Germline V lookup: CDR1 SNHLY, CDR2 FYNNEI. The CDR3 is 15 residues long. The full variable domain, its missing parts supplied by reference TRBV2 and TRBJ2-2, is EPEVTQTPSHQVTQMGQEVILRCVPISNHLYFYWYRQILGQKVEFLVSFYNNEISEKSEIFDDQFSVERPDGSNFTLKIRSTKLEDSAMYFCASSDRTGRPGELFFGEGSRLTVL.

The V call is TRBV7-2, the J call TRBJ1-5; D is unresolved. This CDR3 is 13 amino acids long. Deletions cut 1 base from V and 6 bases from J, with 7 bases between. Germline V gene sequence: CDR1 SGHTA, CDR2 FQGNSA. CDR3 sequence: CASSLVLAQPQHF. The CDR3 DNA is TGTGCCAGCAGCTTAGTTTTAGCTCAGCCCCAGCATTTT.

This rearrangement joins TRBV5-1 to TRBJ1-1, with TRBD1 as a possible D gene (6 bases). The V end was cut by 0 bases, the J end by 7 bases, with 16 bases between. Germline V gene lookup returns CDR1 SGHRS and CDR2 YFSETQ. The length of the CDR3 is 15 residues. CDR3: CASSLDPGGGGEAFF. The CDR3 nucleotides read TGCGCCAGCAGCTTGGACCCCGGCGGGGGCGGTGAAGCTTTCTTT.

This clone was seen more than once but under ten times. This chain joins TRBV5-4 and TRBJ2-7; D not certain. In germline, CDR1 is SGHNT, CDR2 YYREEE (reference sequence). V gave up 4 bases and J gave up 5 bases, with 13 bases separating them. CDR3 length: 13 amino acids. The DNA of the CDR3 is TGTGCCAGCAGCGCGTCTCAGGCCCACGAGCAGTACTTC. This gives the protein CASSASQAHEQYF.

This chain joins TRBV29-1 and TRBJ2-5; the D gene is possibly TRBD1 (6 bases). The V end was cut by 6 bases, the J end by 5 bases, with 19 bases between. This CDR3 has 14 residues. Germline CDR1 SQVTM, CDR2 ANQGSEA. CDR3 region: CSVAGDPHKETQYF. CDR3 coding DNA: TGCAGCGTGGCAGGGGACCCCCACAAGGAGACCCAGTACTTC.

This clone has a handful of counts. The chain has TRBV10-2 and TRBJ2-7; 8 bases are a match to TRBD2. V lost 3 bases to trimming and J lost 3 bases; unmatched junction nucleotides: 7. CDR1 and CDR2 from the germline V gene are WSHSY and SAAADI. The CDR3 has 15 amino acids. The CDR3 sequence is CASSDRREASYEQYF. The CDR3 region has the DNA TGCGCCAGCAGTGATAGGCGGGAGGCTAGCTACGAGCAGTACTTC.

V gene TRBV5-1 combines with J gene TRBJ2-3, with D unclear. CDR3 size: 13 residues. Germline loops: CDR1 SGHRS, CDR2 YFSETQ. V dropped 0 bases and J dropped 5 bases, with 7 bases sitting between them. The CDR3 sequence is CASSLGALDTQYF. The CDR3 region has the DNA TGCGCCAGCAGCTTGGGGGCTCTAGATACGCAGTATTTT.

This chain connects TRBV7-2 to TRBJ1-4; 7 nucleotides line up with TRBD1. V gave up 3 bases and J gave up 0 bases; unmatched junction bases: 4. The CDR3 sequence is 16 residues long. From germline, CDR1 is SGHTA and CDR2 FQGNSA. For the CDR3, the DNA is TGTGCCAGCAGCTTGCTCGGACAGGCAACTAATGAAAAACTGTTTTTT. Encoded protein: CASSLLGQATNEKLFF.

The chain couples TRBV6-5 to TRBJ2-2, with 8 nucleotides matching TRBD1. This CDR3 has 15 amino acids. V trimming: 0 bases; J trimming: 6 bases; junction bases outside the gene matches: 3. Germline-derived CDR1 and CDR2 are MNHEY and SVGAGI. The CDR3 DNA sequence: TGTGCCAGCAGTTACTCGACAGGGGCGGCCGGGGAGCTGTTTTTT. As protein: CASSYSTGAAGELFF.

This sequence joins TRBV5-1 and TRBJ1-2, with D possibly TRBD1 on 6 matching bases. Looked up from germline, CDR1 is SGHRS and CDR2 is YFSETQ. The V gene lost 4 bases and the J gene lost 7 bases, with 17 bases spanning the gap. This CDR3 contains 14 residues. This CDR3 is CASSLTAGDGGYTF. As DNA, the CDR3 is TGCGCCAGCAGCCTTACTGCAGGGGACGGTGGCTACACCTTC.

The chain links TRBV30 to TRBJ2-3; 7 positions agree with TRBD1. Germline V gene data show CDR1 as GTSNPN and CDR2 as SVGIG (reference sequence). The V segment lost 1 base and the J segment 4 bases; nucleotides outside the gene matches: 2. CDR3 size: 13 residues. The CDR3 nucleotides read TGTGCCTGGAGTGAGGGACAGTCAGATACGCAGTATTTT. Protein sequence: CAWSEGQSDTQYF.

The CDR3 loop is CSVDLPGLLFGEQFF. CDR3 sequence (DNA): TGCAGCGTGGATCTCCCCGGACTACTTTTCGGTGAGCAGTTCTTC. This chain links TRBV29-1 with TRBJ2-1; a weak D match, TRBD2 (6 bases). The germline V gene encodes CDR1 SQVTM and CDR2 ANQGSEA. V was shortened by 6 bases and J by 9 bases, with 24 bases between the two germline ends. The CDR3 sequence is 15 residues long.

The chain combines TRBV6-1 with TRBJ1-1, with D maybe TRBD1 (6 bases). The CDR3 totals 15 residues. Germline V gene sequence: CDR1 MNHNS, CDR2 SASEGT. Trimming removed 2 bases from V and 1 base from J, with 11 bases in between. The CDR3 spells CASSERGRGNTEAFF. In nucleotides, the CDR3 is TGTGCCAGCAGTGAACGCGGCAGGGGGAACACTGAAGCTTTCTTT.

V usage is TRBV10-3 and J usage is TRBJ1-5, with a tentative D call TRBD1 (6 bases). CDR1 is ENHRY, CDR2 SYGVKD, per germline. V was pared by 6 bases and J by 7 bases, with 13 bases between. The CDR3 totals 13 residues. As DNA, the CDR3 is TGTGCCATCAGCACAGGGCCGCGCCAGCCCCAGCATTTT. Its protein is CAISTGPRQPQHF.

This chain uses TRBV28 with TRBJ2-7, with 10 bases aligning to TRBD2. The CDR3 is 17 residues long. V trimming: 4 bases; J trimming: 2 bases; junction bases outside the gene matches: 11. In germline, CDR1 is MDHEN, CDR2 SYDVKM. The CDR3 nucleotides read TGTGCCAGCAGTTCTGTTCCCGGGACTAGCGTCGCCTACGAGCAGTACTTC. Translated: CASSSVPGTSVAYEQYF.

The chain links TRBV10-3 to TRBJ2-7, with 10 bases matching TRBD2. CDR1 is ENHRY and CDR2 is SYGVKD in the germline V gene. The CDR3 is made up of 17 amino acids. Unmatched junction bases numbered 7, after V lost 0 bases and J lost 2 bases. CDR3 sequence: CAISESTRTSGTYEQYF. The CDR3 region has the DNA TGTGCCATCAGTGAGTCGACTAGGACTAGCGGAACCTACGAGCAGTACTTC.

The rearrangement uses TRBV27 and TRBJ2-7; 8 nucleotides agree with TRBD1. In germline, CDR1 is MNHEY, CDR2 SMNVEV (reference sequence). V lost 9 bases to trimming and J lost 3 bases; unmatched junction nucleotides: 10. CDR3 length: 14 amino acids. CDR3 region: CASNPRDRYYEQYF. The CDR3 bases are TGTGCCAGTAATCCCCGGGACAGGTACTACGAGCAGTACTTC.

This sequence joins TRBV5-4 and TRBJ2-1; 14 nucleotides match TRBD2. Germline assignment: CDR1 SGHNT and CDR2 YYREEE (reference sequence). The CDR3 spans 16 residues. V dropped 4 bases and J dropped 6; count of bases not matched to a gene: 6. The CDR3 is CASSGTSGGKVNEQFF. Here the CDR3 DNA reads TGTGCCAGCAGCGGGACTAGCGGGGGAAAGGTCAATGAGCAGTTCTTC.

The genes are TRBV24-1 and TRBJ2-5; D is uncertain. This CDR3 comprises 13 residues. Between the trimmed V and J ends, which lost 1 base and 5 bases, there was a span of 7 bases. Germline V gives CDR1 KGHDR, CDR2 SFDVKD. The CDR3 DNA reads TGTGCCACCAGTGATTTCAAAAGCGAGACCCAGTACTTC. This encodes CATSDFKSETQYF.

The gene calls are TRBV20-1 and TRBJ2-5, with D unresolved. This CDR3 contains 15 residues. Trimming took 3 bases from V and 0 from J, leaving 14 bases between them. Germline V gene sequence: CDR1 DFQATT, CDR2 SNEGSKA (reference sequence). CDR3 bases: TGCAGTGCTAGTGCCGATAGTCCCTACCAAGAGACCCAGTACTTC. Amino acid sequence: CSASADSPYQETQYF.

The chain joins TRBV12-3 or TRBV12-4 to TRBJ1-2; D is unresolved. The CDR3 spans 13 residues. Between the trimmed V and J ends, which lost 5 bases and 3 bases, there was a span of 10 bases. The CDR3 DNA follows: TGTGCCAGCAGTCCAATACCGGACTATGGCTACACCTTC. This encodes CASSPIPDYGYTF.

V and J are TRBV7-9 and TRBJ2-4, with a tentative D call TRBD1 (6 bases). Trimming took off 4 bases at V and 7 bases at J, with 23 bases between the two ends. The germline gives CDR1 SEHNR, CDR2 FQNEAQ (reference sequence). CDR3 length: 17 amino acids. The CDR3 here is CASSSPGDPKGVNIQYF. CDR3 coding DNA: TGTGCCAGCAGCTCACCCGGGGACCCCAAGGGGGTGAACATTCAGTACTTC.

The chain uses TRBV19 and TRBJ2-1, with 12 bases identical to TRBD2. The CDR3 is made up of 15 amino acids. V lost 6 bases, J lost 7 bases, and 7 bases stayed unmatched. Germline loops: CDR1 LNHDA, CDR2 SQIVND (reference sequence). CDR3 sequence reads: CASSGTGLAGNEQFF. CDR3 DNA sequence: TGTGCCAGTAGCGGTACGGGACTAGCGGGTAATGAGCAGTTCTTC.

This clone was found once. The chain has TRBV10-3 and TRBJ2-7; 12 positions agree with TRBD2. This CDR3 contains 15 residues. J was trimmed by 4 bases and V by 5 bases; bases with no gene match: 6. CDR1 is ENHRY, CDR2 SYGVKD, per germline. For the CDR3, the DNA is TGTGCCATCAGTAGACTAGCGGGAGAGGGTTACGAGCAGTACTTC. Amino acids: CAISRLAGEGYEQYF.

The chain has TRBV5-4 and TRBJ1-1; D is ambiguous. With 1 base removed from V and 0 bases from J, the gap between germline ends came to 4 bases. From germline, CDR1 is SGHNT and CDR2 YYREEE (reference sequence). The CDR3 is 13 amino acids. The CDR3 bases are TGTGCCAGCAGCTTGAACTTGAACACTGAAGCTTTCTTT. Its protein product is CASSLNLNTEAFF. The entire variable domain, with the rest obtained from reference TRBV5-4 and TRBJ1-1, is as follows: ETGVTQSPTHLIKTRGQQVTLRCSSQSGHNTVSWYQQALGQGPQFIFQYYREEENGRGNFPPRFSGLQFPNYSSELNVNALELDDSALYLCASSLNLNTEAFFGQGTRLTVV.